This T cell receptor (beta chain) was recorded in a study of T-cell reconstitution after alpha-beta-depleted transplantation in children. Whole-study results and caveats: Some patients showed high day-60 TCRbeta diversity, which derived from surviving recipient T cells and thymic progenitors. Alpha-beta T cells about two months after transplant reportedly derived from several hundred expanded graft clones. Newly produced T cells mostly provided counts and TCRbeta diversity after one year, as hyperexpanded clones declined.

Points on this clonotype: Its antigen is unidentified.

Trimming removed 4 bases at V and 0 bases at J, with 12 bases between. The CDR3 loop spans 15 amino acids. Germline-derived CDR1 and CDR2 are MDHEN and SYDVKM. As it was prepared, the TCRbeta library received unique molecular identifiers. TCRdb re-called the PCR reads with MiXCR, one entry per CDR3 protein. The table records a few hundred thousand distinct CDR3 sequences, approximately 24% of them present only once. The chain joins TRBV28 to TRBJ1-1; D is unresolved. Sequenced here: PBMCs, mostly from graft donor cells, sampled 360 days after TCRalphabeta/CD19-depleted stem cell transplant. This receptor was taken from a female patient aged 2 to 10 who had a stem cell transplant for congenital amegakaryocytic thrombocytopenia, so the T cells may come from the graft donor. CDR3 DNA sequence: TGTGCCAGCAGTTCCTACAGCATTATGAACACTGAAGCTTTCTTT. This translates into CASSSYSIMNTEAFF.